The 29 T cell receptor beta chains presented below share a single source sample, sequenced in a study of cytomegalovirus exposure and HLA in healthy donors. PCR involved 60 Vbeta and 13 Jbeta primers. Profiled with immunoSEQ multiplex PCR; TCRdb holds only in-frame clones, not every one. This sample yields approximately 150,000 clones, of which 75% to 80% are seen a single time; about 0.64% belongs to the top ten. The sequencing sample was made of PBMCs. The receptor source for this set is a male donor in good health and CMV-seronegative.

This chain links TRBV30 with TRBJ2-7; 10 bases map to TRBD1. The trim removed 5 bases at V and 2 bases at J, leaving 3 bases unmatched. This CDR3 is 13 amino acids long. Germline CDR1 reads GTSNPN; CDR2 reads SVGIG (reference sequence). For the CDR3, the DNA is TGTGCCTGGGGGACAGGGGCCGCCTACGAGCAGTACTTC. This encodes CAWGTGAAYEQYF.

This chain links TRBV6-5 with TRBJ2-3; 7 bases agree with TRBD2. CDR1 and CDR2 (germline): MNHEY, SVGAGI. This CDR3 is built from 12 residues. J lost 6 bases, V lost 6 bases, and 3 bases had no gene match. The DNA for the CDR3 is TGTGCCAGCAGCCTCGGGGGGGATACGCAGTATTTT. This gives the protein CASSLGGDTQYF.

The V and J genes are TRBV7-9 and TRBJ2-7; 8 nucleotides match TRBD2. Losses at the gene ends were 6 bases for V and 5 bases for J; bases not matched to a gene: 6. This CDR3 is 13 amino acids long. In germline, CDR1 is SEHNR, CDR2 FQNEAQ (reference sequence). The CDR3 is CASSPGGPNEQYF. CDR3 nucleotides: TGTGCCAGCAGTCCGGGGGGGCCGAACGAGCAGTACTTC.

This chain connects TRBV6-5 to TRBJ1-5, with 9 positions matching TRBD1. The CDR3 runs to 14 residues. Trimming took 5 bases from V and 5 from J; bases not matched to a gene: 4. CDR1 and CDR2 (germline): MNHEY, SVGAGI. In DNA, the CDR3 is TGTGCCAGCAGTGGGACAGGGAGGCATCAGCCCCAGCATTTT. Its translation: CASSGTGRHQPQHF.

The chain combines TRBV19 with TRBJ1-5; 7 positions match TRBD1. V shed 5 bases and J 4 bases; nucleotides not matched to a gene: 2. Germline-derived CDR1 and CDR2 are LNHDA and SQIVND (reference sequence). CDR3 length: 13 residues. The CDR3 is CASSGQENQPQHF. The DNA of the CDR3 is TGTGCCAGTAGTGGACAGGAGAATCAGCCCCAGCATTTT. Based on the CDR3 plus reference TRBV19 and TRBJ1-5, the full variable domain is DGGITQSPKYLFRKEGQNVTLSCEQNLNHDAMYWYRQDPGQGLRLIYYSQIVNDFQKGDIAEGYSVSREKKESFPLTVTSAQKNPTAFYLCASSGQENQPQHFGDGTRLSIL.

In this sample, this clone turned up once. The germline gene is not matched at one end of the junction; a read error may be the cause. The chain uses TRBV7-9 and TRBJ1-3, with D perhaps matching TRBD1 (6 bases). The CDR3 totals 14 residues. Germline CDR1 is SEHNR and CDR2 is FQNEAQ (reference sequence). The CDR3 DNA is TGTTCCAGCAGCACCACAGGGAGTGGAAACACCATATATTTT. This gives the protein CSSSTTGSGNTIYF.

CDR3 in DNA: TGTGCCAGCAGCCGACAGGGAGGCAATCAGCCCCAGCATTTT. Translation gives CASSRQGGNQPQHF. The V gene is TRBV7-2, the J gene TRBJ1-5, with 7 nucleotides matching TRBD1. Germline V CDR1 and CDR2: SGHTA, FQGNSA. This CDR3 contains 14 residues. The ends lost 5 bases at V and 2 bases at J; junction bases unmatched: 3. The full variable domain, in which reference TRBV7-2 and TRBJ1-5 provide the parts outside the CDR3, is GAGVSQSPSNKVTEKGKDVELRCDPISGHTALYWYRQSLGQGLEFLIYFQGNSAPDKSGLPSDRFSAERTGGSVSTLTIQRTQQEDSAVYLCASSRQGGNQPQHFGDGTRLSIL.

The CDR3 is CASSRGSSYEQYF. The CDR3 DNA reads as TGTGCCAGCAGTCGGGGGAGCTCCTACGAGCAGTACTTC. The gene calls are TRBV27 and TRBJ2-7; possible D gene TRBD2, 6 bases. CDR1 and CDR2 from the germline V gene are MNHEY and SMNVEV (reference sequence). V was cut by 5 bases and J by 0 bases, with 8 bases left in between. The CDR3 is 13 amino acids.

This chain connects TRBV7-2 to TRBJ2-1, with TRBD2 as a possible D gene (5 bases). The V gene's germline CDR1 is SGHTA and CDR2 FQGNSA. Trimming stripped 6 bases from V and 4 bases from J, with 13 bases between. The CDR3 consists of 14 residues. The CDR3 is CASSSILVYNEQFF. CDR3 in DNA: TGTGCCAGCAGTTCCATACTAGTTTACAATGAGCAGTTCTTC. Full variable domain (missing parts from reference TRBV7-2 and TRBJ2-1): GAGVSQSPSNKVTEKGKDVELRCDPISGHTALYWYRQSLGQGLEFLIYFQGNSAPDKSGLPSDRFSAERTGGSVSTLTIQRTQQEDSAVYLCASSSILVYNEQFFGPGTRLTVL.

CDR3 DNA: TGTGCCTGGAACTTCGGACAGGGGACCTACAATGAGCAGTTCTTC. Amino acid sequence: CAWNFGQGTYNEQFF. The rearrangement uses TRBV30 and TRBJ2-1; 9 nucleotides match TRBD1. The ends lost 4 bases at V and 2 bases at J; junction bases unmatched: 6. The CDR3 extends over 15 amino acids. CDR1 and CDR2 from the germline V gene are GTSNPN and SVGIG (reference sequence).

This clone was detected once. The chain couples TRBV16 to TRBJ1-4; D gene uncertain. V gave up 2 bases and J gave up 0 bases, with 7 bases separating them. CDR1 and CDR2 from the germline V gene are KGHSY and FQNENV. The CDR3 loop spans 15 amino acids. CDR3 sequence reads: CASSQGPATNEKLFF. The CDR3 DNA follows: TGTGCCAGCAGCCAAGGGCCAGCAACTAATGAAAAACTGTTTTTT.

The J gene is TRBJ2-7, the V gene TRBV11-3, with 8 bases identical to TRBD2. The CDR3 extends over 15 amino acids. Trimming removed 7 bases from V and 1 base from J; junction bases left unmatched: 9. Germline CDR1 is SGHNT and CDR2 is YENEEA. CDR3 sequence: CASTDGPGGSYEQYF. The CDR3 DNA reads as TGTGCCAGCACCGACGGTCCGGGGGGGTCCTACGAGCAGTACTTC.

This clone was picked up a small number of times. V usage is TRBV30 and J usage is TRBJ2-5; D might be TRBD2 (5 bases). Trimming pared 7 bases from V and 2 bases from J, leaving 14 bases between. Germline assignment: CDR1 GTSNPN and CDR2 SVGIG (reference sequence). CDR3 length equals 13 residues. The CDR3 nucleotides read TGTGCCTCTGACCGGACTTTACAAGAGACCCAGTACTTC. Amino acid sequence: CASDRTLQETQYF. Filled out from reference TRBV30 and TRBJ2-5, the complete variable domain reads SQTIHQWPATLVQPVGSPLSLECTVEGTSNPNLYWYRQAAGRGLQLLFYSVGIGQISSEVPQNLSASRPQDRQFILSSKKLLLSDSGFYLCASDRTLQETQYFGPGTRLLVL.

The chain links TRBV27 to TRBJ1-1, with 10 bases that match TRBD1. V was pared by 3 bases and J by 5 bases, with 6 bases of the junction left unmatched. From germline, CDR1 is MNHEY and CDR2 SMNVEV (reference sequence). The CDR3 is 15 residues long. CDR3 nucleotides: TGTGCCAGCAGTTTCCCGGGACAGGGGAGGACTGAAGCTTTCTTT. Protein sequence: CASSFPGQGRTEAFF.

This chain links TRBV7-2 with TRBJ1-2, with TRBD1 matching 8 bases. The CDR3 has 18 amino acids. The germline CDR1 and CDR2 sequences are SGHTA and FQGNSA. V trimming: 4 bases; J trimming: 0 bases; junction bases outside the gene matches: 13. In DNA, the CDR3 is TGTGCCAGCAGCTACCAAGACAGGGGCCTCATATCTAACTATGGCTACACCTTC. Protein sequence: CASSYQDRGLISNYGYTF.

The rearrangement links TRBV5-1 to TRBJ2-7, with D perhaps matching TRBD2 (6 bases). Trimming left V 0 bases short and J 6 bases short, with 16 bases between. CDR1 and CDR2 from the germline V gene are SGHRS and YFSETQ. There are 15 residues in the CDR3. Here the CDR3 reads CASSLDPGTRVEQYF. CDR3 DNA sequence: TGCGCCAGCAGCTTGGACCCCGGGACTCGTGTCGAGCAGTACTTC.

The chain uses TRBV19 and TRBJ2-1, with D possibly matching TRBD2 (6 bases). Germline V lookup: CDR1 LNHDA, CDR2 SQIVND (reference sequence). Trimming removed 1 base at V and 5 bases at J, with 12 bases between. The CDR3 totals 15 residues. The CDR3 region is CASSIARGVDNEQFF. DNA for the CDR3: TGTGCCAGTAGTATAGCGCGGGGCGTTGACAATGAGCAGTTCTTC.

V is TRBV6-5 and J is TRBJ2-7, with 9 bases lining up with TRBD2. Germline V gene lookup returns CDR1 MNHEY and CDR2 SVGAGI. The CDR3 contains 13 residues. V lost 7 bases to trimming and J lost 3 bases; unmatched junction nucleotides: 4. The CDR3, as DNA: TGTGCCAGCACGACTAGCGGTCGCTACGAGCAGTACTTC. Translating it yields CASTTSGRYEQYF.

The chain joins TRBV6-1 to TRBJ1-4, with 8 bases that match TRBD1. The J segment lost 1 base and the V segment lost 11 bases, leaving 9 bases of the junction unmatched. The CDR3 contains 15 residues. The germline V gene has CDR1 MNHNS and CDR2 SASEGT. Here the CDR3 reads CAVTDRDLTNEKLFF. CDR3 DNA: TGTGCCGTGACGGACAGGGACCTAACTAATGAAAAACTGTTTTTT.

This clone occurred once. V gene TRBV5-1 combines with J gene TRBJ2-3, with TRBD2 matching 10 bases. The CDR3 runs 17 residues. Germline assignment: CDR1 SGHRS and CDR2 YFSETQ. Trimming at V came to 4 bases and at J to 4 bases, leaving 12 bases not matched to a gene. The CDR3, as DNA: TGCGCCAGCAGCCCGACCCGACTAGCGGGCCTTTCAGATACGCAGTATTTT. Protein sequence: CASSPTRLAGLSDTQYF.

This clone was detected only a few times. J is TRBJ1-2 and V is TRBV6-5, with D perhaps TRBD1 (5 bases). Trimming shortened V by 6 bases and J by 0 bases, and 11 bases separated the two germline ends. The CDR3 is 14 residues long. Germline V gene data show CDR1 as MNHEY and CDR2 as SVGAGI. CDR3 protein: CASSSPTANYGYTF. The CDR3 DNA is TGTGCCAGCAGCTCCCCGACAGCTAACTATGGCTACACCTTC.

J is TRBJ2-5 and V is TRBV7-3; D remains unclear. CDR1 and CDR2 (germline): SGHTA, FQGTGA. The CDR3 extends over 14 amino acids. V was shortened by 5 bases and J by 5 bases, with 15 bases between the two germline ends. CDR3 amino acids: CASSPTRSDETQYF. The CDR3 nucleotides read TGTGCCAGCAGCCCGACTCGATCGGATGAGACCCAGTACTTC. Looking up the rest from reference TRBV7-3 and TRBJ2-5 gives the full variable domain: GAGVSQTPSNKVTEKGKYVELRCDPISGHTALYWYRQSLGQGPEFLIYFQGTGAADDSGLPNDRFFAVRPEGSVSTLKIQRTERGDSAVYLCASSPTRSDETQYFGPGTRLLVL.

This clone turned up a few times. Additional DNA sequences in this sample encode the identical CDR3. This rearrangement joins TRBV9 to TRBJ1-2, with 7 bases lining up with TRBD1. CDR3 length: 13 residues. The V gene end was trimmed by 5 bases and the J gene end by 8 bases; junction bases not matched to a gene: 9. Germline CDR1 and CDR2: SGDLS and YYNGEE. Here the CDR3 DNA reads TGTGCCAGCAGTCCCGACAGGGAGTACGGCTACACCTTC. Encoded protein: CASSPDREYGYTF.

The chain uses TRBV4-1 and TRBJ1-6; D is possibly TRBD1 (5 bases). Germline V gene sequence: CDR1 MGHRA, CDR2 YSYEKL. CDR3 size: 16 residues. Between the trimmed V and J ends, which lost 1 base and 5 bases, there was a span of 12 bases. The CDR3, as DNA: TGCGCCAGCAGCCAAGTGGGCGGGGGTAATAATTCACCCCTCCACTTT. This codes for CASSQVGGGNNSPLHF.

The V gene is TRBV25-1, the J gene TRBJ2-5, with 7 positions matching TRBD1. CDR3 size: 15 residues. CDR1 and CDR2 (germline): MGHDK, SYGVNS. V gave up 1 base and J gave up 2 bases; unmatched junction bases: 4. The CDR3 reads CASSEWDSLQETQYF. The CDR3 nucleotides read TGTGCCAGCAGTGAATGGGACAGCCTACAAGAGACCCAGTACTTC.

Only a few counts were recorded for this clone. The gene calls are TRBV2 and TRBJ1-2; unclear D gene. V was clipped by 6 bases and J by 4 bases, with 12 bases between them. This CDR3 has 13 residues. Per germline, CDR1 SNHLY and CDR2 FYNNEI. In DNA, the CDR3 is TGTGCCAGCAGGAGGGAGGGTAGCTATGGCTACACCTTC. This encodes CASRREGSYGYTF.

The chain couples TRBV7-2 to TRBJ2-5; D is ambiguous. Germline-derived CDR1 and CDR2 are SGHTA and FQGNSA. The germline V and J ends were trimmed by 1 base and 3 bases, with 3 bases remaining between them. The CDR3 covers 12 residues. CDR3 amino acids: CASSLVKETQYF. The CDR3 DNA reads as TGTGCCAGCAGCTTAGTTAAAGAGACCCAGTACTTC.

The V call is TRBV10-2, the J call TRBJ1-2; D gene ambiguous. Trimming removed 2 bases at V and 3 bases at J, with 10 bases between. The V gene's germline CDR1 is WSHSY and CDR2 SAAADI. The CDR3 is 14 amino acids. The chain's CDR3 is CASSERYADYGYTF. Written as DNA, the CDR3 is TGCGCCAGCAGTGAGAGGTACGCGGACTATGGCTACACCTTC.

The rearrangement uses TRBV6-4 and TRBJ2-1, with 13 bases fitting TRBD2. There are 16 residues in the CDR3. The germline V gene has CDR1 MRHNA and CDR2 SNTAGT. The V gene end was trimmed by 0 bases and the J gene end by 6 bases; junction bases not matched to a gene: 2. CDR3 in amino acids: CASSDSGTSGVNEQFF. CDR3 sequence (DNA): TGTGCCAGCAGTGACTCTGGGACTAGCGGGGTCAATGAGCAGTTCTTC.